In its sample, the clone carrying this T cell receptor (beta chain) was seen once. This sample is drawn from a study of blood T cell repertoires in COVID-19. How the authors handled the data: Amplified reference gene primers provided the basis for estimating nucleated cell counts. Sequenced by immunoSEQ multiplex PCR; TCRdb stores in-frame clones only, minus some. That table gives V, J and clone size, and the DNA gave D and trimming. Of fewer than 40,000 clones in the sample, over 70% are singletons; the top ten hold around a third. Germline loops: CDR1 MNHEY, CDR2 SVGAGI. Trimming took 6 bases from V and 2 from J, leaving 14 bases between them. The length of the CDR3 is 15 residues.

The clonotype was recovered from a man older than 75 with acute or convalescent COVID-19. The sequenced sample was peripheral blood. The V gene is TRBV6-5, the J gene TRBJ1-5; no definite D call. The CDR3 is CASRKGGQGNQPQHF. The CDR3 region has the DNA TGTGCCAGCAGAAAAGGCGGGCAGGGCAATCAGCCCCAGCATTTT.